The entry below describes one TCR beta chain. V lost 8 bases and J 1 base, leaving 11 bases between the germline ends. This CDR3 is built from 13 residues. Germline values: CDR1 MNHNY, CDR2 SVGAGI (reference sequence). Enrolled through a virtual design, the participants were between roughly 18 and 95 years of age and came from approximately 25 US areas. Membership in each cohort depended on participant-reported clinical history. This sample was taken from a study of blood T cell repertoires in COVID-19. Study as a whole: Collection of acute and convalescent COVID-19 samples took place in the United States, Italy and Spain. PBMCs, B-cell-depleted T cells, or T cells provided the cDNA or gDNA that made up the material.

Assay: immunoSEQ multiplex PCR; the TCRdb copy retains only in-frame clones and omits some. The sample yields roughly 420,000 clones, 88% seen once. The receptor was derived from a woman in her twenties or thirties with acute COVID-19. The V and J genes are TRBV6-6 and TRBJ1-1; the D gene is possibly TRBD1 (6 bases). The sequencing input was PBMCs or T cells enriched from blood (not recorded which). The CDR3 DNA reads TGTGCCAGCTCCCTGGGGGCGAACACTGAAGCTTTCTTT. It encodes CASSLGANTEAFF.